What follows is one T cell receptor (beta chain) and its context. Per the authors' pipeline: Estimates of nucleated cell counts were drawn from the amplification of reference gene primers. Sequencing used immunoSEQ multiplex PCR; TCRdb keeps in-frame clones, though not all of them. Clonal size and the V and J genes are those of that table, whereas D and trimming came from the DNA. Among around 99,000 clones listed, around four fifths were seen once. These data belong to a study of blood T cell repertoires in COVID-19. In the study overall: Samples of COVID-19 (acute and convalescent) were obtained from the United States, Italy and Spain. PBMCs, B-cell-depleted T cells, or T cells were the source of the cDNA or gDNA that made up the material.

Germline V gives CDR1 SQVTM, CDR2 ANQGSEA. Trimming pared 8 bases from V and 0 bases from J, leaving 14 bases between. The CDR3 length is 14 residues. The clonotype comes from a man in his 70s with acute or convalescent COVID-19. The sequenced sample was peripheral blood. V gene TRBV29-1 combines with J gene TRBJ2-1; weak D call: TRBD2 (6 bases). The CDR3 DNA is TGCAGCTTTGCGGGGATGCCCTCCTACAATGAGCAGTTCTTC. This encodes CSFAGMPSYNEQFF.